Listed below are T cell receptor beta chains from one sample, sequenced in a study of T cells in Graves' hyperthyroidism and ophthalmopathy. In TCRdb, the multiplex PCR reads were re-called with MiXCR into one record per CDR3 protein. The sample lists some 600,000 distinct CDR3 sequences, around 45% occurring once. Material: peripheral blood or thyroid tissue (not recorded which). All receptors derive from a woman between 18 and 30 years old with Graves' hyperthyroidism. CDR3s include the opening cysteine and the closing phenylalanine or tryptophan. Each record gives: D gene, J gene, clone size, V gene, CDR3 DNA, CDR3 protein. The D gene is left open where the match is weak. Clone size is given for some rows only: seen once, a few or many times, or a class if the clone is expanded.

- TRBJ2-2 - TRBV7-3 TGTGCCAGCAGCACCTCCGGGGTAGTCCCGCAATTT CASSTSGVVPQF
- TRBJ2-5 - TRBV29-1 TGCAGCGTTCGACCGGGGCCGGAGACCCAGTACTTC CSVRPGPETQYF
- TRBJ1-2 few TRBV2 TGTGCCAGCAGAGAAGGGGGTCGTGGCTACACCTTC CASREGGRGYTF
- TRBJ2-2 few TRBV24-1 TGTGCCACCAGTGTGGAGGAGGCAGGGGTTTCCGCCGGGGAGCTGTTTTTT CATSVEEAGVSAGELFF
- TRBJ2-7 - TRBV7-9 TGTGCCAGCAGCTTGGCCAGCACTACCCAGACCTACGAGCAGTACTTC CASSLASTTQTYEQYF
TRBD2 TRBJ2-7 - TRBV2 TGTGCCAGCAGCGGGACTAGCGGGAGGACCGACGAGCAGTACTTC CASSGTSGRTDEQYF
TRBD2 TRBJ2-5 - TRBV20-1 TGCAGTGCCCGCCTGGGACTAGCGGGAGAGACCCAGTACTTC CSARLGLAGETQYF
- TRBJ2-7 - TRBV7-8 TGCGCCAGCAGCCAAGATATGGGGAAAGAGCAGTACTTC CASSQDMGKEQYF
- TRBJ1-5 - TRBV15 TGTGCCACCAGCAGGGGACCTCGGGTCCAGCATTTT CATSRGPRVQHF
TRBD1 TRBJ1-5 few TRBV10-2 TGTGCCAGCACGGGACAGCCTAATCAGCCCCAGCATTTT CASTGQPNQPQHF
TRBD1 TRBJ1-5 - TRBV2 TGTGCCATCAGTCAAGACAGGGACAATCAGCCCCAGCATTTT CAISQDRDNQPQHF
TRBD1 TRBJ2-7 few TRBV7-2 TGTGCCAGCAGCCCACCGGGACAGGCATCCTACGAGCAGTACTTC CASSPPGQASYEQYF
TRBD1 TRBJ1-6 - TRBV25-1 TGTGCCAGCTCCTTGACAGGGGGCATTATGGATTCACCCCTCCACTTT CASSLTGGIMDSPLHF
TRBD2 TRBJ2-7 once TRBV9 TGTGCCAGCAGCGTAGAGAGGAGGCTAGCGGGAGGCGAGCAGTACTTC CASSVERRLAGGEQYF
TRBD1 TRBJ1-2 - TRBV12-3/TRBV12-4 TGTGCCAGCAGTTTTCCTCCGGGACAGCTGAGCTATGGCTACACCTTC CASSFPPGQLSYGYTF
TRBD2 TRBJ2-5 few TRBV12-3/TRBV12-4 TGTGCCAGCAGTTCCCCCCGGCGGGAGACAGAGACCCAGTACTTC CASSSPRRETETQYF
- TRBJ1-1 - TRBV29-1 TGCAGCGTTACACAGGAGAAGACTGAAGCTTTCTTT CSVTQEKTEAFF
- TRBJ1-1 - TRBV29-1 TGCAGCGTTGAGGGACCGGGTAAAATGAACACTGAAGCTTTCTTT CSVEGPGKMNTEAFF
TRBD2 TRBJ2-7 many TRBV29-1 TGCAGCGTTGAAAGCGGGAGCAATTCCTACGAGCAGTACTTC CSVESGSNSYEQYF
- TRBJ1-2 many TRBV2 TGTGCCAGCAGAAAGGCCTCGAGTGATGGCTACACCTTC CASRKASSDGYTF
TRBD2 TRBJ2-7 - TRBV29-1 TGCAGCGTCTGGAGCGGGGTCACCTACGAGCAGTACTTC CSVWSGVTYEQYF
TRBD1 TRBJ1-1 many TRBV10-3 TGTGCCATCAGAGGGGACAGGGGGCTTCTCACTGAAGCTTTCTTT CAIRGDRGLLTEAFF
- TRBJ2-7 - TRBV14 TGTGCCAGCAGCCAAGTAGGAGTAGCGGACTCCTACGAGCAGTACTTC CASSQVGVADSYEQYF
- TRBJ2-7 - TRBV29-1 TGCAGCGTTTGGAGTGGGAGGAACGAGCAGTACTTC CSVWSGRNEQYF
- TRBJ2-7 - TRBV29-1 TGCAGCTACCCGGAGGGCCCCGAGCAGTACTTC CSYPEGPEQYF
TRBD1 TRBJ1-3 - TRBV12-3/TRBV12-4 TGTGCCAGCAGATTGACAGGGGAAGGAAACACCATATATTTT CASRLTGEGNTIYF
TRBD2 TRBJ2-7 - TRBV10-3 TGTGCCAGCAGTTCCCTTAGCGGGAGAGATTCCTACGAGCAGTACTTC CASSSLSGRDSYEQYF
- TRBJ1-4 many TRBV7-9 TGTGCCAGCAGCTCTGGGATTGAACTGTTTTTT CASSSGIELFF
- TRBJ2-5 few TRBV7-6 TGTGCCAGCAGCATCACAGGGAATTCCCAAGAGACCCAGTACTTC CASSITGNSQETQYF
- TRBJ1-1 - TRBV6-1 TGTGCCAGCAGTGAGCAGGGCCTCAGGAACACTGAAGCTTTCTTT CASSEQGLRNTEAFF
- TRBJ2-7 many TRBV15 TGTGCCACCAGCAGGCTCCGCGGCCCTGGCGAGCAGTACTTC CATSRLRGPGEQYF
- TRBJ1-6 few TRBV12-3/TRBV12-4 TGTGCCAGCAGTTTCCAGGACAGAGGCTCACCCCTCCACTTT CASSFQDRGSPLHF
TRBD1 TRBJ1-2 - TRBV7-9 TGTGCCAGCAGCACTGGACAGGGGGATTGGTATGGCTACACCTTC CASSTGQGDWYGYTF
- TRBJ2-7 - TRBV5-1 TGCGCCAGCAGCTTGGGCCCGGGGGTCGTTTTCGGGGAGCAGTACTTC CASSLGPGVVFGEQYF
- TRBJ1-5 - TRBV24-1 TGTGCCAGCAGCCGGGACACCGTCAATCAGCCCCAGCATTTT CASSRDTVNQPQHF
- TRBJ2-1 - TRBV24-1 TGTGCCACCAGTGATGCGAGCATGCGGGGGCAGTTCTTC CATSDASMRGQFF
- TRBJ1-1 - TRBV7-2 TGTGCCAGCAGCTTTCCGGGAATCGCTTTCTTT CASSFPGIAFF
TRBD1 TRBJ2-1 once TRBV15 TGTGCCACCAGCAGAGAACCCGGGGACAGATACAATGAGCAGTTCTTC CATSREPGDRYNEQFF
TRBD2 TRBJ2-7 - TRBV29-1 TGCAGCGGGGGTACACCGTGGACTAGCGGGAGTAGGGAGCAGTACTTC CSGGTPWTSGSREQYF
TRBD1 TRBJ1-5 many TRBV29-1 TGCAGCGTTGTCACAGGGGGCTTTAGCAATCAGCCCCAGCATTTT CSVVTGGFSNQPQHF
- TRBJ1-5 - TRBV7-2 TGTGCCAGCAGCGTAGACGGGGCTAGCAATCAGCCCCAGCCTTTT CASSVDGASNQPQPF
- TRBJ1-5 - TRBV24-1 TGTGCCACCAGTGGGGGGGCAGGGAGGAGCAATCAGCCCCAGCATTTT CATSGGAGRSNQPQHF
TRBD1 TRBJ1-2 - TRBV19 TGTGCCAGTAGTACGCCGTGGGACAGTGAAAACTATAGCTACACCTTC CASSTPWDSENYSYTF
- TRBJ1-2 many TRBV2 TGTGCCAGCAGTGCCCAGGGACAACATGGCTACACCTTC CASSAQGQHGYTF
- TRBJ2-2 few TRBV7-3 TGTGCCAGCAGCTTCGTATCTGGGGAGCTGTTTTTT CASSFVSGELFF
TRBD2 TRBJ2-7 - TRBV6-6 TGTGCCAGCAGTTACTCCGGACTAGCGGAGCAGTACTTC CASSYSGLAEQYF
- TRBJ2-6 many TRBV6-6 TGTGCGGGATCTGGGGCCAACGTCCTGACTTTC CAGSGANVLTF
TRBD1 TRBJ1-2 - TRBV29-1 TGCAGCGTGGGGGACAGTATACGCTACACCTTC CSVGDSIRYTF
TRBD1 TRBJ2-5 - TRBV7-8 TGTGCCAGCAGCCACTTACAGGGGAAGGAGCAGTACTTC CASSHLQGKEQYF
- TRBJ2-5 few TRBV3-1 TGTGCCAGCAGCCAAGGTAGCGGTGAGACCCAGTACTTC CASSQGSGETQYF